Following are 3 T cell receptor beta chains from one sample sequenced in a study of T cell repertoires in cytomegalovirus infection. The antigens of these receptors remain unknown. From the reads, TCRdb called clonotypes with MiXCR, one entry per CDR3 protein. The sample carries about 900,000 distinct CDR3 sequences, 31% recorded once. Source: cultured CD8+ T cells from PBMCs, taken from culture after CMV antigen stimulation. The source of these receptors is a human donor in good health (CMV status not recorded). Some clones in this sample may be carry-over from other donors' samples.

This chain joins TRBV7-6 and TRBJ1-1; D is ambiguous. V lost 0 bases and J lost 5, with 13 bases in between. This CDR3 has 15 residues. Germline V gene sequence: CDR1 SGHVS, CDR2 FNYEAQ. The CDR3 reads CASSLAGVVGTEAFF. The CDR3 DNA is TGTGCCAGCAGCTTAGCCGGGGTGGTGGGGACTGAAGCTTTCTTT.

This clonotype was seen only a few times. The chain is built from TRBV7-6 and TRBJ1-6; TRBD1 is a possible D gene (5 bases). CDR3 length: 15 residues. CDR1 is SGHVS, CDR2 FNYEAQ, per germline. Trimming stripped 5 bases from V and 7 bases from J, with 15 bases between. CDR3 sequence: CASSQTPGANSPLHF. The CDR3 DNA is TGTGCCAGCAGCCAAACTCCCGGGGCCAATTCACCCCTCCACTTT.

The CDR3 here is CSVVEGWATEAFF. The CDR3 DNA reads TGCAGCGTTGTAGAGGGGTGGGCCACTGAAGCTTTCTTT. The V call is TRBV29-1, the J call TRBJ1-1; a weak D match, TRBD1 (5 bases). CDR1 SQVTM and CDR2 ANQGSEA come from the germline V gene. V was clipped by 4 bases and J by 4 bases, with 13 bases between them. The CDR3 runs 13 residues.